This T cell receptor beta chain was obtained from a study of siplizumab effects on memory and regulatory T cells. TCRdb's copy holds only in-frame clones and misses some; the assay was immunoSEQ multiplex PCR. The sample lists 40,000 to 45,000 clones; around 89% were seen once. The CDR3 is 16 amino acids. Germline V CDR1 and CDR2: MNHNS, SASEGT. Trimming removed 4 bases at V and 7 bases at J, with 23 bases between. The sequencing sample was made of naive CD4+ T cells sorted from blood. The J gene is TRBJ2-7, the V gene TRBV6-1; possibly TRBD1 for D (6 bases). The TCR was taken from a human donor in good health. The CDR3 region has the DNA TGTGCCAGCAGTGGGAGTATAGGGTACAGGGTGGGAGAGCAGTACTTC. This translates into CASSGSIGYRVGEQYF.